The text below deals with one T cell receptor (beta chain). This entry comes from a study of blood T cell repertoires in COVID-19. Study as a whole: Sources were T cells, B-cell-depleted T cells, or PBMCs; the material itself was cDNA or gDNA.

Germline trimming cut 3 bases from V and 1 base from J; bases unmatched to any gene: 14. This CDR3 region has 18 residues. Per the original data handling: For nucleated cells, counts were estimated from reference gene primer amplification. Assay used: immunoSEQ multiplex PCR; TCRdb lists only in-frame clones, some missing. V and J calls plus clone size are reproduced from that table; the DNA served to infer D and trimming. The data contain about 260,000 clones, about 80% of them seen just once; the ten biggest clones take up 1.5% to 2%. The sample taken for sequencing was peripheral blood. The receptor comes from a woman at least 80 years old with acute or convalescent COVID-19. V gene TRBV23-1 combines with J gene TRBJ1-1, with 7 bases lining up with TRBD1. TRBV23-1 is an open reading frame whose function is uncertain. The CDR3 spells CASSHGRGPEYSNTEAFF. CDR3 bases: TGCGCCAGCAGTCATGGAAGGGGGCCCGAATACTCGAACACTGAAGCTTTCTTT.